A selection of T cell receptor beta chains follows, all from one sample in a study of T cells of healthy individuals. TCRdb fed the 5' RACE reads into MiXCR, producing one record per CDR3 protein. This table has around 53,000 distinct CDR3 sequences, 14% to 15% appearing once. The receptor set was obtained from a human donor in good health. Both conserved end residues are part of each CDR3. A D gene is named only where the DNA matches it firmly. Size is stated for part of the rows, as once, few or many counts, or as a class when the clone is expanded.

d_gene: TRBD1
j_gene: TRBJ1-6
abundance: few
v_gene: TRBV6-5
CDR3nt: TGTGCCAGCAGCTCCGGACAGGCTAATTCACCCCTCCACTTT
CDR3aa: CASSSGQANSPLHF

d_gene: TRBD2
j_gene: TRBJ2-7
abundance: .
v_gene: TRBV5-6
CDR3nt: TGTGCCAGCAGCTTGGCCCGCGGGAGCTTGGGCTACGAGCAGTACTTC
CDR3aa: CASSLARGSLGYEQYF

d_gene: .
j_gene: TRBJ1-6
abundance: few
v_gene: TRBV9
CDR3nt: TGTGCCAGCAGCCCCGGAGCGGATTGGTCACCCCTCCACTTT
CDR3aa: CASSPGADWSPLHF

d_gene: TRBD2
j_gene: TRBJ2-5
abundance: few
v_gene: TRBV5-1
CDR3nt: TGCGCCAGCAGCCCCGGGACTAGCGGAGAGACCCAGTACTTC
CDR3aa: CASSPGTSGETQYF

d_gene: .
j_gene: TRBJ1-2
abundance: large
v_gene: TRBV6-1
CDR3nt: TGTGCCAGCAGTCCTTCCGAACAGGGTAGGAATGGCTACACCTTC
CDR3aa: CASSPSEQGRNGYTF

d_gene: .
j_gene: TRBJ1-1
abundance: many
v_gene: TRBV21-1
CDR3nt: TGTGCCAGCAGCAAAAAGAATCCATTACCGAACACTGAAGCTTTCTTT
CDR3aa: CASSKKNPLPNTEAFF

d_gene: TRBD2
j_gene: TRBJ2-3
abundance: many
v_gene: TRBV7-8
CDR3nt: TGTGCCAGCAGCTTAGCAGGGACTAGCGGGGGGGCCACAGATACGCAGTATTTT
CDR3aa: CASSLAGTSGGATDTQYF

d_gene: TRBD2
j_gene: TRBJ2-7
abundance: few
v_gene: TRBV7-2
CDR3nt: TGTGCCAGCAGCTACATAGCGGGAGGCGCAACGGTCTCCTACGAGCAGTACTTC
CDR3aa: CASSYIAGGATVSYEQYF

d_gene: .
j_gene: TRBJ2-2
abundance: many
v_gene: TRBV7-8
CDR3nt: TGTGCCAGCAGCTTAGTCGACACCGGGGAGCTGTTTTTT
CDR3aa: CASSLVDTGELFF

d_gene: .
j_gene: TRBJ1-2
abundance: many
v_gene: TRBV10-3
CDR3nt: TGTGCCATCAGCGCAGACGAATACTATGGCTACACCTTC
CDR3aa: CAISADEYYGYTF

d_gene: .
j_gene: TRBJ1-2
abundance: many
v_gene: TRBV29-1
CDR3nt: TGCAGCGTTGAAGATGATTCAGGGATGAACTATGGCTACACCTTC
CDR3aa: CSVEDDSGMNYGYTF

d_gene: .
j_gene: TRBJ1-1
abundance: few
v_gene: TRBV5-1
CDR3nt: TGCGCCAGTGGGAGGGAGTCGGTGAACACTGAAGCTTTCTTT
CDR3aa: CASGRESVNTEAFF

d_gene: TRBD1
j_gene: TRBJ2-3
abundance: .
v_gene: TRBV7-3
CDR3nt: TGTGCCAGCAGCTCGGGACAGGAGCCAGATACGCAGTATTTT
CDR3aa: CASSSGQEPDTQYF

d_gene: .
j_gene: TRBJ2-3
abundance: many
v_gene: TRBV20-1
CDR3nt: TGCAGTGGGACGGGAGAGGCAGATACGCAGTATTTT
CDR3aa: CSGTGEADTQYF

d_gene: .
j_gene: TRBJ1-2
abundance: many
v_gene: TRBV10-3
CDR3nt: TGTGCCATCACTCCTCACGGCGGGGCCCGAGGCGATGGCTACACCTTC
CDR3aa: CAITPHGGARGDGYTF

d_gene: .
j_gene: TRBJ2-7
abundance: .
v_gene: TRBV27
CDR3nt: TGTGCCAGCAGACCGGGGGGCAGGGGTAGCGAGCAGTACTTC
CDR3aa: CASRPGGRGSEQYF

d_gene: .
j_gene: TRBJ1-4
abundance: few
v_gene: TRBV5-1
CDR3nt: TGCGCCAGCGGAATATCGGCTAATGAAAAACTGTTTTTT
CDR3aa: CASGISANEKLFF

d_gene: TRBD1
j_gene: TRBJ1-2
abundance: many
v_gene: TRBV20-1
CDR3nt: TGCAGTGCTAGAGGAACGGCGGGGACAGGGTACTATGGCTACACCTTC
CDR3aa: CSARGTAGTGYYGYTF

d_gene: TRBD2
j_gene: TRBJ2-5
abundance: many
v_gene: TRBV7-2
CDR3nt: TGTGCCAGCAGCCCTGCCACCCTAGCGGGGGGGCAAGAGACCCAGTACTTC
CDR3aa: CASSPATLAGGQETQYF

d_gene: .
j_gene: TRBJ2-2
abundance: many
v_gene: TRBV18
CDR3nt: TGTGCCAGCTCACCACCGATACGACCGACCACCGGGGAGCTGTTTTTT
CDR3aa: CASSPPIRPTTGELFF

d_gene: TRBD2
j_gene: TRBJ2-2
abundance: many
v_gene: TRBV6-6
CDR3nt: TGTGCCAGCAGTTACTCCTCTAGCGGGAGGAGCCCCGGGGAGCTGTTTTTT
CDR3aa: CASSYSSSGRSPGELFF

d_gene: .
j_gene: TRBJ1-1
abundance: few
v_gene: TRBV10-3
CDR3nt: TGTGCCATCAGTGAAACGGTTTACACTGAAGCTTTCTTT
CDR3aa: CAISETVYTEAFF

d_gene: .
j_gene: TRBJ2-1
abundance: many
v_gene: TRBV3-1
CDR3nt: TGTGCCAGCAGCCTAAGTGGCAATGAGCAGTTCTTC
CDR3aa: CASSLSGNEQFF

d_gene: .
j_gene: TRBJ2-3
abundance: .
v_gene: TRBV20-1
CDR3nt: TGCAGTGCTAGAGATTATTTCGGAGCGACCTTCACAGATACGCAGTATTTT
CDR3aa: CSARDYFGATFTDTQYF

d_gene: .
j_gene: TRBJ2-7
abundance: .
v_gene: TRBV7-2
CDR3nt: TGTGCCAGCAGCACGCAGGGTGGGGACTCCTACGAGCAGTACTTC
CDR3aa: CASSTQGGDSYEQYF

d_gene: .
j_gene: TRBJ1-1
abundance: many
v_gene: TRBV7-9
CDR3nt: TGTGCCAGCAGCTTAGGGCGGAACCCTGAAGCTTTCTTT
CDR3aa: CASSLGRNPEAFF

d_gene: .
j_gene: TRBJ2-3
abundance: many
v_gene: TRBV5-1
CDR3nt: TGCGCCAGCAGCTTCTCTCGGCAGACAAGCACAGATACGCAGTATTTT
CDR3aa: CASSFSRQTSTDTQYF